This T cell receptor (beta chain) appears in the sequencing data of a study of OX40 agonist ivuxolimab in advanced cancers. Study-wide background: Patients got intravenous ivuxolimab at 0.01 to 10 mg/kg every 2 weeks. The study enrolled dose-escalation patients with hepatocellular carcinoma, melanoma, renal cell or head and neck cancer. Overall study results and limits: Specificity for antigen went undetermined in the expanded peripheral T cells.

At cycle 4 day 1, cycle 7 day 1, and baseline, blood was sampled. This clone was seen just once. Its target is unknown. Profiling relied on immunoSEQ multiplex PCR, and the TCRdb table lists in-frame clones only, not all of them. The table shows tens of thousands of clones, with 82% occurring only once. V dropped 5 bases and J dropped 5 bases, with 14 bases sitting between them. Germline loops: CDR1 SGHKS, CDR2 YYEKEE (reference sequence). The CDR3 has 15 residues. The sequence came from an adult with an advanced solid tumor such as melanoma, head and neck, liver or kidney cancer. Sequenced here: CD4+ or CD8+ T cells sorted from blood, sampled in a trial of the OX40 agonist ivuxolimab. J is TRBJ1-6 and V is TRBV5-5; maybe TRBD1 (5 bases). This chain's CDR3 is CASRGGTGDNSPLHF. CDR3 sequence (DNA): TGTGCCAGCAGGGGTGGGACCGGCGATAATTCACCCCTCCACTTT.